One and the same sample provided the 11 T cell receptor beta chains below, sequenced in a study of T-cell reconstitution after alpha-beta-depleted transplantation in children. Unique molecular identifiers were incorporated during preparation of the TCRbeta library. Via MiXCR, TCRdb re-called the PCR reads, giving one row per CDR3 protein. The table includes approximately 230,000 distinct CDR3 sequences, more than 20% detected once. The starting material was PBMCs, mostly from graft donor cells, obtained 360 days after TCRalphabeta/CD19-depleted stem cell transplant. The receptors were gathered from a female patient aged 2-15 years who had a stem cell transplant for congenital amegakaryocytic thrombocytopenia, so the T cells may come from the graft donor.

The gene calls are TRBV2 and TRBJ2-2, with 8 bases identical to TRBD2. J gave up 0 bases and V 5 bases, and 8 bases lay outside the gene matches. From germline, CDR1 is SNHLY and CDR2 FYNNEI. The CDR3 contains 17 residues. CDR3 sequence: CASSFSSSGPNTGELFF. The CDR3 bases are TGTGCCAGCAGTTTTAGTTCTAGCGGGCCGAACACCGGGGAGCTGTTTTTT.

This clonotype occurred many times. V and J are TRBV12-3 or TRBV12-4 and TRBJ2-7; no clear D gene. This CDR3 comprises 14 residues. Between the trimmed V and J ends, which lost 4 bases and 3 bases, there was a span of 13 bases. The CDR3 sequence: CASSSLGQHYEQYF. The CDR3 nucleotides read TGTGCCAGCAGTTCGTTGGGCCAACACTACGAGCAGTACTTC.

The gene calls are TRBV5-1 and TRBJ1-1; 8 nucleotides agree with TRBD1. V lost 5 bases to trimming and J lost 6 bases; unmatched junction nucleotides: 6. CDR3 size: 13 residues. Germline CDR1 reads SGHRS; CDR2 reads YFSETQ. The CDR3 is CASSSQGASEAFF. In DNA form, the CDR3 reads TGCGCCAGCAGTTCCCAGGGGGCCTCTGAAGCTTTCTTT.

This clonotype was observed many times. CDR3 bases: TGTGCCAGCAGTTACTCGGGGTCCTACGAGCAGTACTTC. It specifies CASSYSGSYEQYF. The chain joins TRBV6-5 to TRBJ2-7; D not resolved. Between the trimmed V and J ends, which lost 0 bases and 1 base, there was a span of 4 bases. The germline V gene has CDR1 MNHEY and CDR2 SVGAGI. The CDR3 has 13 amino acids.

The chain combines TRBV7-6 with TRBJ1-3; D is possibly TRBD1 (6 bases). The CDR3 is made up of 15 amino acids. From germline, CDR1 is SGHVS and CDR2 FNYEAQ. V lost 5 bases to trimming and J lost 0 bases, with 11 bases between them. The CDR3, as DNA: TGTGCCAGCAGCGCAGGACAGACCTCTGGAAACACCATATATTTT. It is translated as CASSAGQTSGNTIYF.

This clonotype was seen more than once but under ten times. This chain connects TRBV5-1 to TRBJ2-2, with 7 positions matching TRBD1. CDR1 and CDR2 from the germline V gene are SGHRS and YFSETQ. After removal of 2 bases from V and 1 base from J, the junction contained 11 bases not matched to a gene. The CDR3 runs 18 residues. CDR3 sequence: CASSFSPKTGWNTGELFF. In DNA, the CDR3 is TGCGCCAGCAGCTTTTCGCCCAAGACAGGGTGGAACACCGGGGAGCTGTTTTTT.

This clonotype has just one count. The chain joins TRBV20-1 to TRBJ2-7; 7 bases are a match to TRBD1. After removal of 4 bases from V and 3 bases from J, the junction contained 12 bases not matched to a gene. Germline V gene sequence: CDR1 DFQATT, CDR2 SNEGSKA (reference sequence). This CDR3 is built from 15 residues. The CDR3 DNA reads TGCAGTGCTACGAATCGGGACAGCCCAGGCTACGAGCAGTACTTC. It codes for CSATNRDSPGYEQYF.

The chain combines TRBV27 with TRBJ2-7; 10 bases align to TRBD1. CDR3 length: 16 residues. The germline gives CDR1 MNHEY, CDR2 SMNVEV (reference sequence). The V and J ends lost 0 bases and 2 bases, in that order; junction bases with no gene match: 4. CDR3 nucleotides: TGTGCCAGCAGTTTATCGAAGGGACAGGGGACCTACGAGCAGTACTTC. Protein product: CASSLSKGQGTYEQYF.

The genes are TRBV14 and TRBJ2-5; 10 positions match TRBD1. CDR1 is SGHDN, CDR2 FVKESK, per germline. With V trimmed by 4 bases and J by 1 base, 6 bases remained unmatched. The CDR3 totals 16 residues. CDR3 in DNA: TGTGCCAGCAGCCCCCTGACAGGGGGCCCCCAAGAGACCCAGTACTTC. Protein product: CASSPLTGGPQETQYF. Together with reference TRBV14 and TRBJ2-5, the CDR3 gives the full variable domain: EAGVTQFPSHSVIEKGQTVTLRCDPISGHDNLYWYRRVMGKEIKFLLHFVKESKQDESGMPNNRFLAERTGGTYSTLKVQPAELEDSGVYFCASSPLTGGPQETQYFGPGTRLLVL.

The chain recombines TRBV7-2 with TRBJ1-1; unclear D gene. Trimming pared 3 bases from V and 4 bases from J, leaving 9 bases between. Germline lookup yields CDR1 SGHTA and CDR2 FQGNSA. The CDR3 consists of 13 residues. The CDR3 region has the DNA TGTGCCAGCAGCTTGAATAGAGCCACTGAAGCTTTCTTT. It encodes CASSLNRATEAFF.

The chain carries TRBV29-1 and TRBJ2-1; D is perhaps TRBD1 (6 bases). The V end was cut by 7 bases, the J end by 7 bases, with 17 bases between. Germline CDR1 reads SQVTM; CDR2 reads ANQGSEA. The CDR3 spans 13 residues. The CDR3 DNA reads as TGCAGCGCTAGTACTACAGGGAATAATGAGCAGTTCTTC. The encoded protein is CSASTTGNNEQFF.